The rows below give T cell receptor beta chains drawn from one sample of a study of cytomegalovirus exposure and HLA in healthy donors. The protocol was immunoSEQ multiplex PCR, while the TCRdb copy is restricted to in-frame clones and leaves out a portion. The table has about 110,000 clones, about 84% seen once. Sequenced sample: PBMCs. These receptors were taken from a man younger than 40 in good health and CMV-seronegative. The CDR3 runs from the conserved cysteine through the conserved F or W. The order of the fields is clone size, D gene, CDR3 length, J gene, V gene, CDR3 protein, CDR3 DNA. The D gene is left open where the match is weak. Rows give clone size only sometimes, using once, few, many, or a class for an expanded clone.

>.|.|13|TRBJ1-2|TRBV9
CASSSGAGRGYTF
TGTGCCAGCAGCTCAGGGGCAGGCCGTGGCTACACCTTC
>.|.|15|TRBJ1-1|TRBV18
CASSPTGVEGTEAFF
TGTGCCAGCTCACCTACGGGGGTTGAGGGCACTGAAGCTTTCTTT
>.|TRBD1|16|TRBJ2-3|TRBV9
CASSVVGQGATDTQYF
TGTGCCAGCAGCGTAGTGGGACAGGGGGCCACAGATACGCAGTATTTT
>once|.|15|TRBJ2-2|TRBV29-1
CSVTQTGRGNGELFF
TGCAGCGTTACCCAAACAGGGCGGGGGAACGGGGAGCTGTTTTTT
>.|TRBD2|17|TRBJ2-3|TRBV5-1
CASSLPGTSGYTDTQYF
TGCGCCAGCAGCTTACCCGGGACTAGCGGCTACACAGATACGCAGTATTTT
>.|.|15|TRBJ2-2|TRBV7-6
CASSNIAGETGELFF
TGTGCCAGCAGCAATATAGCCGGCGAAACCGGGGAGCTGTTTTTT
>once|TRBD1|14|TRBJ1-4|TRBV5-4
CASSAGQGNEKLFF
TGTGCCAGCAGCGCGGGACAGGGGAATGAAAAACTGTTTTTT
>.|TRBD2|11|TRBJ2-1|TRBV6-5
CASSRGGEQFF
TGTGCCAGCAGCCGGGGGGGTGAGCAGTTCTTC
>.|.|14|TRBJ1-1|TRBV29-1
CSSSVGARNTEAFF
TGCAGCTCTTCTGTGGGGGCGAGGAACACTGAAGCTTTCTTT
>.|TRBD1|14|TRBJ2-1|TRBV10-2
CASKRGTGKNEQFF
TGCGCCAGCAAAAGGGGGACAGGGAAGAATGAGCAGTTCTTC
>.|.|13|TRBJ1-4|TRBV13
CASSFRGREKLFF
TGTGCCAGCAGCTTCAGGGGTCGTGAAAAACTGTTTTTT
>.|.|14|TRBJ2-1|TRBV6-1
CASSEGDTYNEQFF
TGTGCCAGCAGTGAGGGGGACACATACAATGAGCAGTTCTTC
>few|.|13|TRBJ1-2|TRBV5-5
CASSYNRDYGYTF
TGTGCCAGCAGCTATAACAGGGACTATGGCTACACCTTC
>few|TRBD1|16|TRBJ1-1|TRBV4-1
CASSQGWDRGDTEAFF
TGCGCCAGCAGCCAGGGCTGGGACAGGGGGGACACTGAAGCTTTCTTT
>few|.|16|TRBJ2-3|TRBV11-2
CASSHMSGSSTDTQYF
TGTGCCAGCAGCCACATGAGCGGTTCCTCCACAGATACGCAGTATTTT
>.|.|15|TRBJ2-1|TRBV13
CASSHDNTVYNEQFF
TGTGCCAGCAGCCACGACAACACGGTCTACAATGAGCAGTTCTTC
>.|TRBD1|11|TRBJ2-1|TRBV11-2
CASSLGQGQFF
TGTGCCAGCAGCTTAGGACAGGGGCAGTTCTTC
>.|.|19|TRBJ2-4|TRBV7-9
CASSLAPLGTRLAKNIQYF
TGTGCCAGCAGCTTAGCGCCATTGGGGACTCGCCTAGCCAAAAACATTCAGTACTTC
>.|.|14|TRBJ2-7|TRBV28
CASTFYAASYEQYF
TGTGCCAGCACCTTCTATGCGGCATCCTACGAGCAGTACTTC
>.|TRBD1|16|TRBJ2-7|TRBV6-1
CASSDERDRRTYEQYF
TGTGCCAGCAGTGACGAAAGGGACAGGCGCACCTACGAGCAGTACTTC
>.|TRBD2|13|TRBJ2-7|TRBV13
CASRHSAGGEQYF
TGTGCCAGCCGACACTCAGCGGGAGGCGAGCAGTACTTC
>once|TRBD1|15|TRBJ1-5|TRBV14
CASREGQGQVQPQHF
TGTGCCAGCAGAGAGGGACAGGGGCAGGTGCAGCCCCAGCATTTT
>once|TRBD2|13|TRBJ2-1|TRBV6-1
CASSLSGNNEQFF
TGTGCCAGCAGCCTGAGCGGGAACAATGAGCAGTTCTTC
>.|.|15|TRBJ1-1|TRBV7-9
CASSSEAHRNTEAFF
TGTGCCAGCAGCTCGGAGGCACACAGGAACACTGAAGCTTTCTTT
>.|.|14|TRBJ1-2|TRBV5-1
CASSSEQANYGYTF
TGCGCCAGCAGCAGCGAGCAAGCTAATTATGGCTACACCTTC
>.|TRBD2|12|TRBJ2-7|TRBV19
CASSSGRYEQYF
TGTGCCAGTAGTAGCGGGAGATACGAGCAGTACTTC
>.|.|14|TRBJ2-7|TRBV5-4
CASSLGTGAYEQYF
TGTGCCAGCAGCTTGGGGACGGGGGCCTACGAGCAGTACTTC
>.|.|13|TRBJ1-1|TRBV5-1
CASSLTLNTEAFF
TGCGCCAGCAGCTTAACACTGAACACTGAAGCTTTCTTT
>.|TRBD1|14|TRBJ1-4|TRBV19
CASSLWTGNEKLFF
TGTGCCAGTAGCCTATGGACAGGGAATGAAAAACTGTTTTTT
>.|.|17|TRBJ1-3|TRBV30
CACYRPPPLLAGNTIYF
TGTGCCTGTTACCGCCCACCTCCTTTATTAGCTGGAAACACCATATATTTT
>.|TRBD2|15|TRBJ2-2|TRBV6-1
CASSGLAGATGELFF
TGTGCCAGCAGCGGACTAGCGGGAGCCACCGGGGAGCTGTTTTTT
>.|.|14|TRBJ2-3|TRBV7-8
CASGSGRTLNTQYF
TGTGCCAGCGGTTCGGGGAGAACACTGAATACGCAGTATTTT
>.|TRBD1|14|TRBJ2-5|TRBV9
CASRGTGNQETQYF
TGTGCCAGCAGGGGGACAGGGAACCAAGAGACCCAGTACTTC
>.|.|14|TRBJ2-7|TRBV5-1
CASSPIRTDYEQYF
TGCGCCAGCAGCCCGATCCGGACAGATTACGAGCAGTACTTC
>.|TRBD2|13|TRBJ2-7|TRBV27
CASSLTSGYEQYF
TGTGCCAGCAGTTTGACTAGCGGCTACGAGCAGTACTTC
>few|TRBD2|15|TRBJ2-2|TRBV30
CAWRALAGGAGELFF
TGTGCCTGGAGGGCGCTAGCGGGAGGGGCCGGGGAGCTGTTTTTT
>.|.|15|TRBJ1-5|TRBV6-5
CASSWRPYSNQPQHF
TGTGCCAGCAGTTGGAGGCCCTATAGCAATCAGCCCCAGCATTTT
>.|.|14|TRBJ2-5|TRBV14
CASSQEWDKETQYF
TGTGCCAGCAGCCAAGAGTGGGACAAAGAGACCCAGTACTTC
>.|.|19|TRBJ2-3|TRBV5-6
CASSLALGVLTYSTDTQYF
TGTGCCAGCAGCTTGGCCCTAGGAGTTCTAACTTATTCCACAGATACGCAGTATTTT
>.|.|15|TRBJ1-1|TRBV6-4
CASRPGQSSNTEAFF
TGTGCCAGCAGGCCAGGACAGAGCTCGAACACTGAAGCTTTCTTT
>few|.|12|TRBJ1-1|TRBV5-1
CASSQVGTEAFF
TGCGCCAGCAGCCAGGTCGGCACTGAAGCTTTCTTT
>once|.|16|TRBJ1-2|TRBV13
CASSLMVGRTNYGYTF
TGTGCCAGCAGCTTAATGGTGGGCCGAACTAACTATGGCTACACCTTC
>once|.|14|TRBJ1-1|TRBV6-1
CAAGGATMNTEAFF
TGTGCGGCGGGGGGGGCGACTATGAACACTGAAGCTTTCTTT
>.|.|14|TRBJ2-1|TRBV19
CASSGKSAYNEQFF
TGTGCCAGTAGTGGTAAGTCAGCCTACAATGAGCAGTTCTTC
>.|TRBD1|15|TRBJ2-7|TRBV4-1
CASSPGTGFLYEQYF
TGCGCCAGCAGCCCTGGGACAGGGTTTCTCTACGAGCAGTACTTC
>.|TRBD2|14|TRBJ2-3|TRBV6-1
CASEVRGGRDTQYF
TGTGCCAGCGAAGTGCGGGGGGGGAGGGATACGCAGTATTTT
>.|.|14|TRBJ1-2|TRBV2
CASRLTGNSYGYTF
TGTGCCAGCAGACTGACAGGAAATTCCTATGGCTACACCTTC
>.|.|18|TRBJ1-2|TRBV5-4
CASSLDDRFTTANYGYTF
TGTGCCAGCAGCTTAGACGACCGCTTTACTACCGCTAACTATGGCTACACCTTC
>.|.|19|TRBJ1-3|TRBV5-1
CASSPRGAATQSSGNTIYF
TGCGCCAGCAGCCCCCGTGGGGCAGCTACCCAGAGCTCTGGAAACACCATATATTTT
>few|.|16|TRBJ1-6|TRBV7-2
CASSLGRVRNNSPLHF
TGTGCCAGCAGCCTGGGTAGAGTCAGGAATAATTCACCCCTCCACTTT
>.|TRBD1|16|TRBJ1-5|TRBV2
CASSEGPGGAGQPQHF
TGTGCCAGCAGTGAAGGACCAGGGGGCGCCGGGCAGCCCCAGCATTTT
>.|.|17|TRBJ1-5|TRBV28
CASILHGAGDRGQPQHF
TGTGCCAGCATCCTACACGGGGCAGGGGACCGAGGTCAGCCCCAGCATTTT
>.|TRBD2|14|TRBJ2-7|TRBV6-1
CASSEAGGGDEQYF
TGTGCCAGCAGTGAAGCTGGCGGGGGTGACGAGCAGTACTTC
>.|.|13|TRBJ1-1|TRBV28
CATAPGSATEAFF
TGTGCCACCGCCCCGGGATCAGCCACTGAAGCTTTCTTT
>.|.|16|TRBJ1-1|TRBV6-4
CASSDSGENMNTEAFF
TGTGCCAGCAGTGACTCTGGTGAAAACATGAACACTGAAGCTTTCTTT